This T cell receptor beta chain appears in the sequencing data of a study of OX40 agonist ivuxolimab in advanced cancers. Background on the study: Those treated in dose escalation had hepatocellular carcinoma, melanoma, renal cell cancer or head and neck cancer. General study results and limits: The 0.1-3.0 mg/kg partial responders had among the lowest clonal expansion.

This table comes from immunoSEQ multiplex PCR, and its TCRdb copy is limited to in-frame clones, with some not included. Of about 64,000 clones in the sample, around four fifths were seen once. Individuals having autoimmune disease history or systemic immunosuppression were not enrolled. Comments on this clone: The antigen is unknown.

Germline V gene sequence: CDR1 SGHKS, CDR2 YYEKEE (reference sequence). CDR3 length: 15 residues. Between the trimmed V and J ends, which lost 0 bases and 3 bases, there was a span of 10 bases. This chain joins TRBV5-5 and TRBJ1-5; tentatively, D is TRBD1 (6 bases). This clonotype was sampled from an adult with an advanced solid tumor such as melanoma, head and neck, liver or kidney cancer. The sample here was CD4+ or CD8+ T cells sorted from blood, taken in a trial of the OX40 agonist ivuxolimab. CDR3 in amino acids: CASSLEGHTNQPQHF. The CDR3 DNA is TGTGCCAGCAGCTTGGAGGGACATACCAATCAGCCCCAGCATTTT.